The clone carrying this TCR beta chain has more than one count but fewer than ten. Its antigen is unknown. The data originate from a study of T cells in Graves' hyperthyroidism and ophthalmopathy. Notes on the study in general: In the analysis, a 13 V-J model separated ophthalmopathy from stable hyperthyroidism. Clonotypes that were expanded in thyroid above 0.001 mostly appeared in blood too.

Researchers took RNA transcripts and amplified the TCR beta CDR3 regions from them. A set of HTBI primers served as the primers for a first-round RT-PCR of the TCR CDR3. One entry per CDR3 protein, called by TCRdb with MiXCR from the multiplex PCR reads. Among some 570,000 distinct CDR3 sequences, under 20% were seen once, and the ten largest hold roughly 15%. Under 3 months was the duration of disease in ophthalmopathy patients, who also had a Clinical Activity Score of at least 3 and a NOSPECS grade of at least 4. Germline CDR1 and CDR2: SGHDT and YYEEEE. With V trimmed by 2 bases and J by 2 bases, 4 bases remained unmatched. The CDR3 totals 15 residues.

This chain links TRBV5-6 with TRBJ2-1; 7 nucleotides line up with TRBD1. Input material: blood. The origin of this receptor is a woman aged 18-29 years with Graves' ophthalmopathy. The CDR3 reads CASSFRDRTYNEQFF. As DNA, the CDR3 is TGTGCCAGCAGCTTCCGGGACAGAACCTACAATGAGCAGTTCTTC.